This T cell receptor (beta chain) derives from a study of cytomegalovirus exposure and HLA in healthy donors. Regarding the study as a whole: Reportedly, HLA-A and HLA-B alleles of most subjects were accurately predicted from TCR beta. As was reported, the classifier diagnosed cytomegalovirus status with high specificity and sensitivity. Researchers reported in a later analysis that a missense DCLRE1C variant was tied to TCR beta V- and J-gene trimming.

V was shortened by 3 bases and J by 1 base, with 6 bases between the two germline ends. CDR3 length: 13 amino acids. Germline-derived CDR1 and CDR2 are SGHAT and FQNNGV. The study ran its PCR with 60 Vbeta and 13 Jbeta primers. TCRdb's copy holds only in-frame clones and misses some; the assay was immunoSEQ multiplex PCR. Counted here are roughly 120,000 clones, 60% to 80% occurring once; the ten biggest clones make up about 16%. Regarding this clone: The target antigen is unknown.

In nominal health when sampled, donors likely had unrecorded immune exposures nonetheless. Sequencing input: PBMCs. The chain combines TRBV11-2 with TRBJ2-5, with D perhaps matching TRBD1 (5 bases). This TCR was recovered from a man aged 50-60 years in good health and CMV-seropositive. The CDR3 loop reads CASSFQGQETQYF. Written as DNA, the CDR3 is TGTGCCAGCAGCTTCCAGGGCCAAGAGACCCAGTACTTC.